The 26 T cell receptor beta chains below come from one sample, sequenced in a study of T cells in localized non-small cell lung cancer. Measured with immunoSEQ multiplex PCR; TCRdb has only the in-frame clones, and not every one. The repertoire holds approximately 24,000 clones, with around 86% as singletons. This specimen was peripheral blood, taken before any cancer treatment. The receptors derive from a man between 40 and 69 years old with stage I squamous cell lung carcinoma.

This chain uses TRBV2 with TRBJ1-2, with D possibly TRBD1 on 5 matching bases. Germline loops: CDR1 SNHLY, CDR2 FYNNEI. Trimming removed 1 base from V and 8 bases from J, with 17 bases in between. CDR3 size: 15 residues. The DNA of the CDR3 is TGTGCCAGCAGTGAAGGAGGGGCAGGGCACAAGGGCTACACCTTC. This gives the protein CASSEGGAGHKGYTF.

The rearrangement links TRBV5-8 to TRBJ1-5; D remains ambiguous. V was clipped by 0 bases and J by 6 bases, with 10 bases between them. There are 14 residues in the CDR3. Germline V CDR1 and CDR2: SGHTS, YDEGEE. CDR3 in amino acids: CASSLGVLSQPQHF. CDR3 coding DNA: TGTGCCAGCAGCTTGGGGGTTCTCAGTCAGCCCCAGCATTTT.

CDR3 protein: CASSHPGQGTYNEQFF. CDR3 DNA sequence: TGCGCCAGCAGCCATCCGGGGCAGGGAACCTACAATGAGCAGTTCTTC. The V and J genes are TRBV4-1 and TRBJ2-1, with D tentatively TRBD1 or TRBD2 (5 bases each). Germline V gene sequence: CDR1 MGHRA, CDR2 YSYEKL. Trimming removed 3 bases from V and 2 bases from J, with 14 bases in between. The CDR3 is 16 amino acids.

The rearrangement uses TRBV19 and TRBJ2-7; D perhaps matches TRBD1 (5 bases). Per the germline V gene, CDR1 is LNHDA and CDR2 is SQIVND (reference sequence). The CDR3 runs 12 residues. The V end was cut by 3 bases, the J end by 5 bases, with 8 bases between. The CDR3 DNA follows: TGTGCCAGTAGTATTTGGGGCGACGAGCAGTACTTC. Translated, it gives CASSIWGDEQYF.

The chain recombines TRBV29-1 with TRBJ2-3; D gene ambiguous. CDR3 length: 10 residues. CDR1 SQVTM and CDR2 ANQGSEA come from the germline V gene. V lost 5 bases to trimming and J lost 5 bases, with 5 bases between them. This CDR3 reads CSVKGDTQYF. CDR3 nucleotides: TGCAGCGTTAAAGGAGATACGCAGTATTTT.

This chain joins TRBV5-4 and TRBJ2-1; tentatively, D is TRBD1 or TRBD2 (7 bases each). The V and J ends lost 3 bases and 0 bases respectively, with 16 bases between them. CDR1 SGHNT and CDR2 YYREEE come from the germline V gene (reference sequence). This CDR3 region has 17 residues. CDR3 DNA sequence: TGTGCCAGCAGCTCCAGGGGGGGGGTCAGCTCCTACAATGAGCAGTTCTTC. Translation: CASSSRGGVSSYNEQFF.

The chain recombines TRBV2 with TRBJ2-1; tentative D call: TRBD1 (5 bases). This CDR3 spans 15 amino acids. The ends were cut back, 8 bases at V and 6 bases at J, with 20 bases in the middle. Germline V gives CDR1 SNHLY, CDR2 FYNNEI. CDR3 loop: CASVTDIEFGNEQFF. The DNA for the CDR3 is TGTGCCAGCGTGACAGACATAGAATTTGGCAATGAGCAGTTCTTC.

The chain combines TRBV5-4 with TRBJ1-2; the match to TRBD1 covers 10 bases. This CDR3 is 15 amino acids long. In germline, CDR1 is SGHNT, CDR2 YYREEE (reference sequence). J gave up 4 bases and V 3 bases, and 6 bases lay outside the gene matches. CDR3 DNA sequence: TGTGCCAGCAGCTCAGAGACAGGGGGCTTCTATGGCTACACCTTC. This translates into CASSSETGGFYGYTF.

The V and J genes are TRBV7-9 and TRBJ2-2; TRBD2 is a possible D gene (7 bases). Germline V lookup: CDR1 SEHNR, CDR2 FQNEAQ (reference sequence). Trimming cost V 7 bases and J 4 bases, with 16 bases left between them. The CDR3 sequence is 15 residues long. CDR3: CASTPLGGPTGELFF. CDR3 bases: TGTGCCAGCACCCCCTTGGGGGGGCCCACCGGGGAGCTGTTTTTT. Full variable domain (rest looked up from reference TRBV7-9 and TRBJ2-2): DTGVSQNPRHKITKRGQNVTFRCDPISEHNRLYWYRQTLGQGPEFLTYFQNEAQLEKSRLLSDRFSAERPKGSFSTLEIQRTEQGDSAMYLCASTPLGGPTGELFFGEGSRLTVL.

The count of this clone is one. The CDR3 spells CATQQGINSPLHF. CDR3 coding DNA: TGTGCCACCCAACAGGGAATTAATTCACCCCTCCACTTT. The rearrangement joins TRBV2 to TRBJ1-6; tentative D call: TRBD1 (6 bases). Germline CDR1 reads SNHLY; CDR2 reads FYNNEI. This CDR3 comprises 13 residues. V was clipped by 10 bases and J by 6 bases, with 13 bases between them.

V usage is TRBV19 and J usage is TRBJ2-1; tentative D call: TRBD1 (5 bases). The CDR3 sequence is 13 residues long. CDR1 is LNHDA, CDR2 SQIVND, per germline (reference sequence). V lost 6 bases and J lost 8, with 14 bases in between. The CDR3 is CASSAGPLDEQFF. The CDR3 DNA follows: TGTGCCAGTAGCGCAGGGCCGTTGGATGAGCAGTTCTTC.

The chain recombines TRBV4-2 with TRBJ1-1; no firm D call. Germline CDR1 LGHNA, CDR2 YNFKEQ. The germline V and J ends were trimmed by 1 base and 2 bases, with 11 bases remaining between them. The CDR3 totals 15 residues. The CDR3 DNA follows: TGTGCCAGCAGCCAAGTAGTAGGTTCAAACACTGAAGCTTTCTTT. This codes for CASSQVVGSNTEAFF.

The chain couples TRBV7-3 to TRBJ2-2, with D perhaps TRBD2 (5 bases). The CDR3 extends over 17 amino acids. V gave up 2 bases and J gave up 4 bases, with 17 bases separating them. In germline, CDR1 is SGHTA, CDR2 FQGTGA. DNA of the CDR3: TGTGCCAGCAGCTTATACCCTCGAGGGTCGGGCACCGGGGAGCTGTTTTTT. As protein: CASSLYPRGSGTGELFF.

The chain carries TRBV7-9 and TRBJ1-1; maybe TRBD1 (6 bases). Germline CDR1 and CDR2: SEHNR and FQNEAQ (reference sequence). The V gene lost 5 bases and the J gene lost 0 bases, with 16 bases spanning the gap. This CDR3 spans 16 amino acids. The CDR3 DNA sequence: TGTGCCAGCAGCCCTAGAGGGGGACGGATGAACACTGAAGCTTTCTTT. This sequence encodes CASSPRGGRMNTEAFF.

The chain employs TRBV4-1 and TRBJ2-7; 7 positions agree with TRBD1. The V gene's germline CDR1 is MGHRA and CDR2 YSYEKL. The ends lost 4 bases at V and 1 base at J; junction bases unmatched: 4. CDR3 length equals 14 residues. CDR3 loop: CASSRDRRSYEQYF. The CDR3 DNA is TGCGCCAGCAGCCGGGACAGAAGATCCTACGAGCAGTACTTC.

The chain links TRBV4-2 to TRBJ1-2; D is uncertain. V was clipped by 5 bases and J by 1 base, with 14 bases between them. Germline assignment: CDR1 LGHNA and CDR2 YNFKEQ. The CDR3 runs 15 residues. The DNA of the CDR3 is TGTGCCAGCAGCGCCACCTCACTGGTTAACTATGGCTACACCTTC. It is translated as CASSATSLVNYGYTF.

The chain is built from TRBV4-3 and TRBJ2-1; 9 bases line up with TRBD1. The CDR3 is 15 amino acids. Germline CDR1 reads LGHNA; CDR2 reads YSLEER. V was pared by 5 bases and J by 4 bases, with 6 bases of the junction left unmatched. The CDR3 loop reads CASSKGQGTYNEQFF. DNA for the CDR3: TGCGCCAGCAGCAAAGGACAGGGGACTTACAATGAGCAGTTCTTC.

The J gene is TRBJ1-5, the V gene TRBV7-2; D possibly corresponds to TRBD1 (5 bases). The V end was cut by 1 base, the J end by 0 bases, with 10 bases between. Germline CDR1 reads SGHTA; CDR2 reads FQGNSA. The CDR3 is 16 amino acids. This chain's CDR3 is CASSLVSGNSNQPQHF. The CDR3, as DNA: TGTGCCAGCAGCTTAGTTTCAGGGAATAGCAATCAGCCCCAGCATTTT.

This chain uses TRBV6-5 with TRBJ2-7, with D perhaps given as TRBD1 or TRBD2 (7 bases each). Deletions cut 0 bases from V and 7 bases from J, with 19 bases between. CDR3 length: 16 residues. The germline CDR1 and CDR2 sequences are MNHEY and SVGAGI. DNA of the CDR3: TGTGCCAGCAGTTACTCCCTCTCAGGGGGGGTGAGAGAGCAGTACTTC. Amino acid sequence: CASSYSLSGGVREQYF.

This clone was observed a single time. The gene calls are TRBV30 and TRBJ2-7; D not certain. Germline V gives CDR1 GTSNPN, CDR2 SVGIG (reference sequence). V lost 1 base and J lost 7, with 8 bases in between. CDR3 length: 11 residues. The CDR3 sequence is CAWSGHGEQYF. The CDR3 coding sequence is TGTGCCTGGAGTGGGCACGGGGAGCAGTACTTC.

The rearrangement uses TRBV10-1 and TRBJ2-5, with TRBD1 matching 8 bases. Losses at the gene ends were 7 bases for V and 5 bases for J; bases not matched to a gene: 6. Germline V gene lookup returns CDR1 WNHNN and CDR2 SYGVQD (reference sequence). This CDR3 spans 13 amino acids. The CDR3 DNA follows: TGCGCCAGCATTGGACAGGGAGGCGAGACCCAGTACTTC. Amino acid sequence: CASIGQGGETQYF.

The chain links TRBV9 to TRBJ2-3; D possibly uses TRBD1 or TRBD2 (6 bases each). The CDR3 runs 15 residues. Trimming took 5 bases from V and 4 from J, leaving 17 bases between them. Per the germline V gene, CDR1 is SGDLS and CDR2 is YYNGEE. The CDR3 sequence: CASSLGGSGPDTQYF. For the CDR3, the DNA is TGTGCCAGCAGTCTCGGGGGCTCCGGACCAGATACGCAGTATTTT.

V and J are TRBV9 and TRBJ1-1; possible D gene TRBD1, 5 bases. Germline CDR1 reads SGDLS; CDR2 reads YYNGEE. Between the trimmed V and J ends, which lost 4 bases and 5 bases, there was a span of 18 bases. The CDR3 extends over 15 amino acids. The chain's CDR3 is CASSPPRGAWTEAFF. DNA of the CDR3: TGTGCCAGCAGCCCCCCCCGAGGGGCTTGGACTGAAGCTTTCTTT.

CDR3 in DNA: TGCGCCAGCAGCCCCCACACCGCTAGGAACACTGAAGCTTTCTTT. The encoded protein is CASSPHTARNTEAFF. The chain couples TRBV5-1 to TRBJ1-1, with D hard to call. The ends were cut back, 4 bases at V and 1 base at J, with 14 bases in the middle. This CDR3 is built from 15 residues. Germline CDR1 is SGHRS and CDR2 is YFSETQ.

This clone was picked up one time. J is TRBJ2-3 and V is TRBV28, with unresolved D. Germline loops: CDR1 MDHEN, CDR2 SYDVKM. CDR3 length equals 16 residues. The ends were cut back, 6 bases at V and 4 bases at J, with 20 bases in the middle. The CDR3 protein is CASSSHSGSSPDTQYF. The CDR3 DNA sequence: TGTGCCAGCAGCTCACACTCCGGGTCCAGTCCAGATACGCAGTATTTT.

The V and J genes are TRBV7-9 and TRBJ1-1; D is uncertain. The CDR3 sequence is 13 residues long. The germline CDR1 and CDR2 sequences are SEHNR and FQNEAQ (reference sequence). The germline V and J ends were trimmed by 5 bases and 2 bases, with 9 bases remaining between them. The CDR3 is CASSQDQNTEAFF. CDR3 nucleotide sequence: TGTGCCAGCAGCCAGGACCAAAACACTGAAGCTTTCTTT.